This T cell receptor (beta chain) is drawn from a study of T cells expressing NK-cell markers. Study-wide background: It was sorted CD3+CD56-NKG2C+, CD3+CD56+NKG2C- and CD3+CD56+NKG2C+ T cells that provided the TCR beta repertoires. Eight donors were sequenced, of whom seven were HCMV-seropositive, while the remaining one was HCMV-seronegative.

The CDR3 runs to 16 residues. Germline assignment: CDR1 LGHDT and CDR2 YNNKEL (reference sequence). A 5'RACE template switching approach incorporating UMIs was used to make TCR beta cDNA. TCRdb reworked the 5' RACE reads into one entry per CDR3 protein, no DNA. With 550,000 to 600,000 distinct CDR3 sequences in the sample, the ten largest clones hold approximately 3.6%. Sample: blood T cells: a sorted CD56 or NKG2C T cell subset, CD4+ or CD8+ T cells, or bulk PBMC T cells (not recorded which). The chain recombines TRBV3-1 with TRBJ2-1; TCRdb's assignment of TRBD2 cannot be checked, as there is no DNA. This receptor was identified in a man younger than 30 in good health. The CDR3: CASSHPTSGMGNEQFF.